This passage covers 30 T cell receptor beta chains from one sample sequenced in a study of T-cell memory formation after mild COVID-19. MiXCR, applied by TCRdb to the 5' RACE reads, yields one record per CDR3 protein. The table has 550,000 to 700,000 distinct CDR3 sequences, 17% seen once. The specimen was PBMCs or a T cell subset sorted from them (not recorded which). The receptors come from an adult woman who had mild COVID-19 (a few samples of this study predate the infection). Cell type and time point are not known.

This clonotype appeared a few times. This chain uses TRBV2 with TRBJ1-1; D is uncertain. This CDR3 spans 12 amino acids. V shed 3 bases and J shed 1 base, with 3 bases lying between them. CDR1 is SNHLY and CDR2 is FYNNEI in the germline V gene. DNA of the CDR3: TGTGCCAGCAGTGACTGGAACACTGAAGCTTTCTTT. It translates to CASSDWNTEAFF.

The chain recombines TRBV5-1 with TRBJ1-1, with TRBD1 matching over 7 bases. The CDR3 totals 14 residues. V lost 0 bases to trimming and J lost 6 bases; unmatched junction nucleotides: 5. Per the germline V gene, CDR1 is SGHRS and CDR2 is YFSETQ. The CDR3 loop is CASSLGYDRAEAFF. The CDR3, as DNA: TGCGCCAGCAGCTTGGGCTATGACAGGGCTGAAGCTTTCTTT.

V usage is TRBV5-1 and J usage is TRBJ1-1, with D possibly TRBD1 on 6 matching bases. Deletions cut 4 bases from V and 2 bases from J, with 15 bases between. The CDR3 loop spans 15 amino acids. Germline V gene data show CDR1 as SGHRS and CDR2 as YFSETQ. The CDR3 sequence is CASSELQGANTEAFF. CDR3 DNA: TGCGCCAGCAGCGAATTACAGGGCGCCAACACTGAAGCTTTCTTT.

The J gene is TRBJ1-5, the V gene TRBV2; D might be TRBD1 (6 bases). The ends were cut back, 6 bases at V and 3 bases at J, with 12 bases in the middle. The CDR3 sequence is 14 residues long. Germline V gene sequence: CDR1 SNHLY, CDR2 FYNNEI. As DNA, the CDR3 is TGTGCCAGCAGGGGGGCAGGGAACAATCAGCCCCAGCATTTT. It encodes CASRGAGNNQPQHF. Full variable domain (remainder filled in from reference TRBV2 and TRBJ1-5): EPEVTQTPSHQVTQMGQEVILRCVPISNHLYFYWYRQILGQKVEFLVSFYNNEISEKSEIFDDQFSVERPDGSNFTLKIRSTKLEDSAMYFCASRGAGNNQPQHFGDGTRLSIL.

The rearrangement uses TRBV24-1 and TRBJ1-5; 7 positions match TRBD1. Germline-derived CDR1 and CDR2 are KGHDR and SFDVKD. After removal of 9 bases from V and 6 bases from J, the junction contained 4 bases not matched to a gene. The CDR3 runs to 12 residues. The DNA of the CDR3 is TGTGCCACCGGGCAGGGGGGTCAGCCCCAGCATTTT. Its translation is CATGQGGQPQHF.

The genes are TRBV7-8 and TRBJ2-5; TRBD2 aligns across 10 bases. V dropped 5 bases and J dropped 0; count of bases not matched to a gene: 12. This CDR3 is 18 amino acids long. Germline loops: CDR1 SGHVS, CDR2 FQNEAQ. The CDR3 coding sequence is TGTGCCAGCAGCCTCACGGGACTAGCGAGACTTTACCAAGAGACCCAGTACTTC. It yields the protein CASSLTGLARLYQETQYF.

The sample holds many counts of this clonotype. At one end, the junction sequence differs from germline, possibly due to a read error. This chain joins TRBV5-1 and TRBJ1-1; D possibly corresponds to TRBD1 (6 bases). The CDR3 is made up of 14 amino acids. Germline CDR1 reads SGHRS; CDR2 reads YFSETQ. The CDR3 bases are TGTGCCAGCAGCTTAGTGGGGGGGCGCACTGAAGCTTTCTTT. Translation gives CASSLVGGRTEAFF.

V gene TRBV19 combines with J gene TRBJ2-1; 7 positions match TRBD2. This CDR3 is 17 amino acids long. Germline V gene data show CDR1 as LNHDA and CDR2 as SQIVND (reference sequence). V gave up 4 bases and J gave up 5 bases; unmatched junction bases: 14. The CDR3 region has the DNA TGTGCCAGTAGTAAAAGGGGTTCCGGACTAGAAGACAATGAGCAGTTCTTC. Translated, it gives CASSKRGSGLEDNEQFF.

This clonotype occurred a few times. The gene calls are TRBV20-1 and TRBJ1-1, with D perhaps TRBD1 (5 bases). The V and J ends lost 3 bases and 3 bases respectively, with 23 bases between them. The CDR3 contains 17 residues. Per germline, CDR1 DFQATT and CDR2 SNEGSKA (reference sequence). The CDR3 is CSASLRDRRTGDTEAFF. The CDR3 DNA is TGCAGTGCTAGCCTGAGGGACCGACGGACGGGGGACACTGAAGCTTTCTTT.

J is TRBJ2-6 and V is TRBV29-1; no clear D gene. The CDR3 spans 13 residues. CDR1 is SQVTM, CDR2 ANQGSEA, per germline. V lost 4 bases and J 0 bases, leaving 4 bases between the germline ends. The CDR3, as DNA: TGCAGCGTTGCCCCCTCTGGGGCCAACGTCCTGACTTTC. Protein product: CSVAPSGANVLTF.

In its sample, this clonotype was seen a few times. The V gene is TRBV4-3, the J gene TRBJ1-2; D uncertain. Trimming pared 0 bases from V and 0 bases from J, leaving 5 bases between. This CDR3 contains 14 residues. From germline, CDR1 is LGHNA and CDR2 YSLEER. In DNA form, the CDR3 reads TGCGCCAGCAGCCAAGATTGGACTAACTATGGCTACACCTTC. Protein: CASSQDWTNYGYTF.

The gene calls are TRBV10-3 and TRBJ2-1; the D gene could be TRBD1 or TRBD2 (5 bases each). Trimming cost V 8 bases and J 13 bases, with 18 bases left between them. The CDR3 loop spans 12 amino acids. The germline CDR1 and CDR2 sequences are ENHRY and SYGVKD. DNA for the CDR3: TGTGCCATCCGGGGCGAGGGCTCGTCCCAGTTCTTC. It codes for CAIRGEGSSQFF.

This clonotype occurred a few times. The DNA of the CDR3 is TGTGCCAGCAGCCAAGATCCAGGGACAGGGGTACACTATGGCTACACCTTC. It yields the protein CASSQDPGTGVHYGYTF. The chain links TRBV3-1 to TRBJ1-2; the match to TRBD1 covers 10 bases. Germline CDR1 reads LGHDT; CDR2 reads YNNKEL (reference sequence). V lost 0 bases and J lost 3; bases outside the gene matches: 7. The CDR3 length is 17 residues.

This clonotype was observed many times. The V call is TRBV7-2, the J call TRBJ2-7; 7 bases are shared with TRBD2. After removal of 6 bases from V and 4 bases from J, the junction contained 9 bases not matched to a gene. CDR1 SGHTA and CDR2 FQGNSA come from the germline V gene. This CDR3 contains 14 residues. CDR3 loop: CASSATSDSYEQYF. The CDR3 nucleotides are TGTGCCAGCAGTGCCACTAGCGATTCATACGAGCAGTACTTC.

This clonotype was seen once. The gene calls are TRBV11-2 and TRBJ2-2; perhaps TRBD2 as D (6 bases). Germline V gene data show CDR1 as SGHAT and CDR2 as FQNNGV. The CDR3 runs to 15 residues. V shed 6 bases and J shed 7 bases, with 18 bases lying between them. Written as DNA, the CDR3 is TGTGCCAGCAGGCCGGAGGGCCCTATATTCGGGGAGCTGTTTTTT. Translating it yields CASRPEGPIFGELFF.

This clonotype was detected only a few times. CDR3: CAIRQTGRQETQYF. The CDR3 nucleotides are TGTGCCATCCGACAAACCGGCAGACAAGAGACCCAGTACTTC. The V gene is TRBV10-3, the J gene TRBJ2-5, with D uncertain. Germline V gives CDR1 ENHRY, CDR2 SYGVKD. The length of the CDR3 is 14 residues. Trimming cost V 8 bases and J 2 bases, with 15 bases left between them.

The CDR3 DNA reads as TGCGCCAGCAGCCTGGGGACAGGTGTGCCCTATGGCTACACCTTC. This translates into CASSLGTGVPYGYTF. The genes are TRBV5-1 and TRBJ1-2, with 8 bases identical to TRBD1. CDR3 length equals 15 residues. V was clipped by 4 bases and J by 4 bases; unmatched bases: 9. Germline loops: CDR1 SGHRS, CDR2 YFSETQ.

Concerning this clonotype itself: Mismatch with germline at one junction end may stem from a read error. This sequence joins TRBV29-1 and TRBJ1-2, with D possibly matching TRBD1 (5 bases). In germline, CDR1 is SQVTM, CDR2 ANQGSEA. The CDR3 runs to 13 residues. In nucleotides, the CDR3 is TGCAGCGTTGAAGATAGTCCCCAGGGAGGACGTCTCTTC. It codes for CSVEDSPQGGRLF.

This clonotype has more than one count but fewer than ten. The CDR3 region has the DNA TGTGCCAGCAGTTTAGGGCTAGCTCTAGAGACCCAGTACTTC. It yields the protein CASSLGLALETQYF. The chain carries TRBV12-3 or TRBV12-4 and TRBJ2-5, with D perhaps TRBD2 (5 bases). V was clipped by 1 base and J by 4 bases, with 10 bases between them. The CDR3 is made up of 14 amino acids.

The CDR3 DNA reads as TGCAGTGGAGCCTTCTGGCGGGGAGCCACAGATACGCAGTATTTT. This sequence encodes CSGAFWRGATDTQYF. The rearrangement joins TRBV20-1 to TRBJ2-3; tentatively, D is TRBD2 (6 bases). This CDR3 comprises 15 residues. Germline loops: CDR1 DFQATT, CDR2 SNEGSKA (reference sequence). V was cut by 7 bases and J by 2 bases, with 19 bases left in between.

This clonotype occurred a few times. The chain has TRBV19 and TRBJ1-2; TRBD1 might be the D (6 bases). Per the germline V gene, CDR1 is LNHDA and CDR2 is SQIVND (reference sequence). Trimming pared 3 bases from V and 4 bases from J, leaving 18 bases between. The CDR3 totals 16 residues. CDR3 nucleotides: TGTGCCAGTAGTATCGGGACAAGGGCGCGAATCTATGGCTACACCTTC. Its translation is CASSIGTRARIYGYTF.

This clonotype has more than one count but fewer than ten. The chain has TRBV5-1 and TRBJ1-2; a weak D match, TRBD1 (5 bases). The CDR3 spans 19 residues. V shed 0 bases and J shed 3 bases, with 24 bases lying between them. Germline CDR1 reads SGHRS; CDR2 reads YFSETQ. CDR3 in amino acids: CASSLAASVSGFLDYGYTF. CDR3 DNA: TGCGCCAGCAGCTTGGCGGCTTCTGTTTCAGGGTTCCTAGACTATGGCTACACCTTC.

The rearrangement uses TRBV4-3 and TRBJ2-1, with 12 nucleotides matching TRBD2. The V segment lost 0 bases and the J segment 6 bases; nucleotides outside the gene matches: 6. This CDR3 contains 17 residues. Germline assignment: CDR1 LGHNA and CDR2 YSLEER. CDR3 residues: CASSQDLRTSGTNEQFF. The CDR3 region has the DNA TGCGCCAGCAGCCAAGATCTCCGGACTAGCGGGACCAATGAGCAGTTCTTC.

The V and J genes are TRBV7-4 and TRBJ2-7, with D perhaps assigned TRBD1 or TRBD2 (5 bases each). Germline CDR1 reads SGHVT; CDR2 reads SQSDAQ. The CDR3 runs to 16 residues. Deletions cut 5 bases from V and 7 bases from J, with 24 bases between. DNA of the CDR3: TGTGCCAGCAGCCTAGGAGAGTCGGGACCCCTTTTAGAGCAGTACTTC. Translated, it gives CASSLGESGPLLEQYF.

This clonotype showed up just once. The gene calls are TRBV5-1 and TRBJ2-1; the match to TRBD2 covers 10 bases. CDR1 is SGHRS and CDR2 is YFSETQ in the germline V gene. V lost 0 bases, J lost 8 bases, and 11 bases stayed unmatched. The CDR3 has 17 residues. The CDR3 region has the DNA TGCGCCAGCAGCTTGGCCCGCAGCGGGGGGGCTTGGGATGAGCAGTTCTTC. It yields the protein CASSLARSGGAWDEQFF.

This clonotype was picked up one time. The CDR3 spells CAWSVRGPNTGELFF. CDR3 nucleotides: TGTGCCTGGAGTGTACGGGGGCCGAACACCGGGGAGCTGTTTTTT. V usage is TRBV30 and J usage is TRBJ2-2; D could derive from TRBD1 or TRBD2 (6 bases each). The germline V gene encodes CDR1 GTSNPN and CDR2 SVGIG (reference sequence). Trimming took off 0 bases at V and 0 bases at J, with 8 bases between the two ends. CDR3 length: 15 residues.

This clonotype was counted at least ten times. The chain joins TRBV12-3 or TRBV12-4 to TRBJ2-7, with 7 bases lining up with TRBD1. V dropped 2 bases and J dropped 1; count of bases not matched to a gene: 2. The CDR3 has 14 amino acids. The CDR3 nucleotides read TGTGCCAGCAGTTTACCGGGACAGTCCTACGAGCAGTACTTC. Its translation is CASSLPGQSYEQYF.

This clonotype was picked up many times. The J gene is TRBJ1-1, the V gene TRBV6-5; D is unresolved. V was shortened by 6 bases and J by 0 bases, with 5 bases between the two germline ends. Germline V CDR1 and CDR2: MNHEY, SVGAGI. The CDR3 covers 12 residues. The chain's CDR3 is CASRNMNTEAFF. The CDR3 nucleotides are TGTGCCAGCAGAAATATGAACACTGAAGCTTTCTTT.

This clonotype was detected only a few times. V and J are TRBV7-9 and TRBJ1-1; tentatively, D is TRBD1 (5 bases). The CDR3 runs 13 residues. Deletions cut 7 bases from V and 1 base from J, with 10 bases between. CDR1 and CDR2 (germline): SEHNR, FQNEAQ (reference sequence). CDR3 in amino acids: CASIPGANTEAFF. The CDR3 coding sequence is TGTGCCAGCATCCCCGGGGCGAACACTGAAGCTTTCTTT.

CDR3 DNA: TGTGCCAGCAGCCAAGATTCCATAGCGAGGACCGGGGAGCTGTTTTTT. Protein sequence: CASSQDSIARTGELFF. The V and J genes are TRBV3-1 and TRBJ2-2; TRBD2 might be the D (5 bases). Germline values: CDR1 LGHDT, CDR2 YNNKEL (reference sequence). CDR3 length: 16 amino acids. Trimming took off 0 bases at V and 5 bases at J, with 13 bases between the two ends.